This record looks at one T cell receptor (beta chain) sequence and its context. Up to 2 ug genomic DNA was used for TCRB CDR3 amplification. Data came from immunoSEQ multiplex PCR; TCRdb stores just in-frame clones and leaves some out. The table lists 85,000 to 95,000 clones, around 84% of them singletons. These data come from a study of glioma-infiltrating T cells after dendritic cell vaccination. The junction had 5 bases not matched to a gene; V was cut back by 6 bases and J by 4 bases. The CDR3 covers 13 residues. Germline CDR1 is SQVTM and CDR2 is ANQGSEA. The V gene is TRBV29-1, the J gene TRBJ1-2, with TRBD1 matching over 10 bases. The sequenced sample was blood, obtained before dendritic cell vaccination. The TCR sequence derives from a human donor with glioblastoma. This CDR3 is CSVRTGGSYGYTF. Here the CDR3 DNA reads TGCAGCGTCAGGACAGGGGGTAGCTATGGCTACACCTTC.